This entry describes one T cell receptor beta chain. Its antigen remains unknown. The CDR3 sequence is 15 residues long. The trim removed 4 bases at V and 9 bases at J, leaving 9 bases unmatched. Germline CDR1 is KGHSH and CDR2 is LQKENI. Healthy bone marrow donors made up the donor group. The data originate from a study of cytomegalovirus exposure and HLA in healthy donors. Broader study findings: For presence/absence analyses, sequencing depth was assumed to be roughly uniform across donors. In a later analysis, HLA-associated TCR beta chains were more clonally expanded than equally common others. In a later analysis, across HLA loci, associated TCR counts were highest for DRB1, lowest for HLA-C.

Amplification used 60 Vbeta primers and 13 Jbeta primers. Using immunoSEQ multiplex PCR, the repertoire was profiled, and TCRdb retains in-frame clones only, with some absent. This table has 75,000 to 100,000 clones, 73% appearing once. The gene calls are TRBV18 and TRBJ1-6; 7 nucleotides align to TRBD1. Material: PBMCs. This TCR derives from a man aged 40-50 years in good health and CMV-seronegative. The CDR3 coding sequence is TGTGCCAGCTCACAAGGGACAGCTCTCGGTTCACCCCTCCACTTT. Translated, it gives CASSQGTALGSPLHF. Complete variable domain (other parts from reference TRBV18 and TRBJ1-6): NAGVMQNPRHLVRRRGQEARLRCSPMKGHSHVYWYRQLPEEGLKFMVYLQKENIIDESGMPKERFSAEFPKEGPSILRIQQVVRGDSAAYFCASSQGTALGSPLHFGNGTRLTVT.